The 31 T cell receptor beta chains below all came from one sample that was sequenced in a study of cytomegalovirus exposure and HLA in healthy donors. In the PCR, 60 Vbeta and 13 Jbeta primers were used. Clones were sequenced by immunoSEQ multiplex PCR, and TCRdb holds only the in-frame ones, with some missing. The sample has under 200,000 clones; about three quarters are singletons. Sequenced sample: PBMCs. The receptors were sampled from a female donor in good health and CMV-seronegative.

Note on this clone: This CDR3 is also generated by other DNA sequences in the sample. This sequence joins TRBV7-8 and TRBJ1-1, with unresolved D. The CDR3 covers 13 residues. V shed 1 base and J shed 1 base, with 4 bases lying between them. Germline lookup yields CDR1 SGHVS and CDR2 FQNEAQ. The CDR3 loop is CASSLGQNTEAFF. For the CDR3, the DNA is TGTGCCAGCAGCTTAGGACAGAACACTGAAGCTTTCTTT.

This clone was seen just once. In nucleotides, the CDR3 is TGTGCCAGCAGCTTAAGAGGGAGAGCAGATACGCAGTATTTT. The encoded protein is CASSLRGRADTQYF. V and J are TRBV7-2 and TRBJ2-3, with D maybe TRBD2 (5 bases). V lost 2 bases and J 4 bases, leaving 10 bases between the germline ends. The CDR3 runs to 14 residues. Per the germline V gene, CDR1 is SGHTA and CDR2 is FQGNSA.

The CDR3, as DNA: TGTGCCAGCAGTTTAGGGCAGTACGAGCAGTACTTC. Amino acid sequence: CASSLGQYEQYF. The chain links TRBV28 to TRBJ2-7; D gene ambiguous. In germline, CDR1 is MDHEN, CDR2 SYDVKM. Trimming stripped 2 bases from V and 4 bases from J, with 6 bases between. CDR3 length: 12 amino acids.

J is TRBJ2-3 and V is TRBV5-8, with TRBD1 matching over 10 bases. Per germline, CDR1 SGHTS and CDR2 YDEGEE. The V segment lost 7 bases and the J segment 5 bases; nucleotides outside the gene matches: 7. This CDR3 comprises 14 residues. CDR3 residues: CASGDRGQKDTQYF. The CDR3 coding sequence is TGTGCCAGCGGCGACAGGGGGCAGAAAGATACGCAGTATTTT.

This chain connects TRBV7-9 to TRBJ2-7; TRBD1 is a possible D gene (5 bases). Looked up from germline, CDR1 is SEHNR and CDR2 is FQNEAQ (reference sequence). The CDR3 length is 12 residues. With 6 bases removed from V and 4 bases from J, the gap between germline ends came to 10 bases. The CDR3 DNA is TGTGCCAGCAGTACGGCAGGGTACGAGCAGTACTTC. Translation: CASSTAGYEQYF.

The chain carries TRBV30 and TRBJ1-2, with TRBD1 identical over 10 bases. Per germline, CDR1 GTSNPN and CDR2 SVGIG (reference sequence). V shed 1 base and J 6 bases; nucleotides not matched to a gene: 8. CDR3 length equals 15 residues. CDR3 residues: CAWSEIRQGADGYTF. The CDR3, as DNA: TGTGCCTGGAGTGAGATTCGACAGGGGGCGGATGGCTACACCTTC.

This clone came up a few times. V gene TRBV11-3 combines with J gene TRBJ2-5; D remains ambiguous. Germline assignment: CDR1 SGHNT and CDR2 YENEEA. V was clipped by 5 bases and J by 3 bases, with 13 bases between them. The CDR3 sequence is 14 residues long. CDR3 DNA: TGTGCCAGCAGCAACTCCTACTACGAAGAGACCCAGTACTTC. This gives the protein CASSNSYYEETQYF.

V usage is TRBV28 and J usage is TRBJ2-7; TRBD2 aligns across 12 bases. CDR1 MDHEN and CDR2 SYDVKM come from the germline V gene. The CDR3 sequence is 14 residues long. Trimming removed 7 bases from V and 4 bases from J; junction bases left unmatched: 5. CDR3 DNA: TGTGCCAGCACCCAGGGGACTAGCGGGTACGAGCAGTACTTC. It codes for CASTQGTSGYEQYF.

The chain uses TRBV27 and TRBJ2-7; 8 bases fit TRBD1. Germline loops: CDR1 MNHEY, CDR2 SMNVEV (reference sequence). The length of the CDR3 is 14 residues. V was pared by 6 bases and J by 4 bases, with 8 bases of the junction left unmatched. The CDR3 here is CASSPQGGSYEQYF. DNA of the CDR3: TGTGCCAGCAGCCCACAGGGGGGTTCATACGAGCAGTACTTC.

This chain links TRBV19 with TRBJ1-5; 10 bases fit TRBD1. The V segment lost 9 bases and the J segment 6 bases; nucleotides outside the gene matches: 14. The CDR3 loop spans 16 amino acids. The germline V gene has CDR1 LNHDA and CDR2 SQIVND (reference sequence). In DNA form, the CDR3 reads TGTGCCAGACCTCCGGGACAGGGGTTGTTTGGTCAGCCCCAGCATTTT. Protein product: CARPPGQGLFGQPQHF.

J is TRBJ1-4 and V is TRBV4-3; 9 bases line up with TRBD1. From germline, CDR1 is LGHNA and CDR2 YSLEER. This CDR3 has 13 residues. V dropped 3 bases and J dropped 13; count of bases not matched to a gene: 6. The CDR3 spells CASSQGGQGTLFF. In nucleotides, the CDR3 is TGCGCCAGCAGCCAGGGGGGACAGGGCACACTGTTTTTT.

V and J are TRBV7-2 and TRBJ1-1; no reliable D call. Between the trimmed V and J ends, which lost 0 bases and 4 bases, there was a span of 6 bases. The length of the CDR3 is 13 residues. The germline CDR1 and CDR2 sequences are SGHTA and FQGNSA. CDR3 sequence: CASSLALSTEAFF. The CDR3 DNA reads TGTGCCAGCAGCTTAGCTCTCTCCACTGAAGCTTTCTTT.

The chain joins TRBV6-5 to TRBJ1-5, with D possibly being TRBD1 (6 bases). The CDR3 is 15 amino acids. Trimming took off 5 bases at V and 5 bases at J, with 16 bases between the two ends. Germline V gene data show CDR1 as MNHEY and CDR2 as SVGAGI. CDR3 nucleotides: TGTGCCAGCAGTCCCACGTTGGACAGACATCAGCCCCAGCATTTT. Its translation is CASSPTLDRHQPQHF.

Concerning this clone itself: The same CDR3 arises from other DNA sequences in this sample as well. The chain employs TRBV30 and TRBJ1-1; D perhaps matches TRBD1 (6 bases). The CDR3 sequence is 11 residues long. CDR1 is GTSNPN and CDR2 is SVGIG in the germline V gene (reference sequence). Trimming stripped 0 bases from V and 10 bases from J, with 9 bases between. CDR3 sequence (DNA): TGTGCCTGGAGTGTGGGACAAGGAGCTTTCTTT. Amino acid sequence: CAWSVGQGAFF.

The CDR3 loop reads CASSLWSSGGTDTQYF. CDR3 coding DNA: TGCGCCAGCAGCTTGTGGTCTAGCGGGGGCACAGATACGCAGTATTTT. The rearrangement uses TRBV5-1 and TRBJ2-3, with TRBD2 matching 9 bases. CDR1 and CDR2 (germline): SGHRS, YFSETQ. The CDR3 length is 16 residues. V shed 1 base and J 1 base; nucleotides not matched to a gene: 4.

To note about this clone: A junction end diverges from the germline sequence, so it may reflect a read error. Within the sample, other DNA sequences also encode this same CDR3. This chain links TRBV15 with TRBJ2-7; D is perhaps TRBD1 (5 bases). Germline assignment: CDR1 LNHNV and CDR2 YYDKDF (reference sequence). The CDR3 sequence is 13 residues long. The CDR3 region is CATSRDRGYEQYF. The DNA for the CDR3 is TGTGCCACCAGCCGAGACAGAGGCTACGAGCAGTACTTC.

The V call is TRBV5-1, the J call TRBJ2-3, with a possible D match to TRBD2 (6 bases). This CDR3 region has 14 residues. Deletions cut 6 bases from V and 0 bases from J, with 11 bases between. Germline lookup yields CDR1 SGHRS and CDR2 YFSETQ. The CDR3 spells CASTAGSSTDTQYF. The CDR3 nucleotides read TGCGCCAGCACCGCGGGGTCCAGCACAGATACGCAGTATTTT.

This chain's CDR3 is CAWSRISAEQFF. Written as DNA, the CDR3 is TGTGCCTGGAGTAGGATCAGCGCTGAGCAGTTCTTC. This rearrangement joins TRBV30 to TRBJ2-1, with no clear D. The germline gives CDR1 GTSNPN, CDR2 SVGIG (reference sequence). Trimming took 2 bases from V and 9 from J, leaving 11 bases between them. The length of the CDR3 is 12 residues. Drawing the rest from reference TRBV30 and TRBJ2-1, the complete variable domain is SQTIHQWPATLVQPVGSPLSLECTVEGTSNPNLYWYRQAAGRGLQLLFYSVGIGQISSEVPQNLSASRPQDRQFILSSKKLLLSDSGFYLCAWSRISAEQFFGPGTRLTVL.

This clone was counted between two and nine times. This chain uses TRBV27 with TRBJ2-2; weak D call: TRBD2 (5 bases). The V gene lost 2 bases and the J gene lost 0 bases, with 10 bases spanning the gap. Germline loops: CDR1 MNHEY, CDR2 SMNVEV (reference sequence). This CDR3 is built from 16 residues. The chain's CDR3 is CASSLRRASNTGELFF. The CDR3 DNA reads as TGTGCCAGCAGTTTACGGCGGGCTTCGAACACCGGGGAGCTGTTTTTT.

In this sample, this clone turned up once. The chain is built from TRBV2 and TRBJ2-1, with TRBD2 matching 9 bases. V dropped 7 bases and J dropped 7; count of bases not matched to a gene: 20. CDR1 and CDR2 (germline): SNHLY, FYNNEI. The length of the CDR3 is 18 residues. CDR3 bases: TGTGCCAGCACCTTCAGGGTTATGGAAGCGGGAGGAGGTAATGAGCAGTTCTTC. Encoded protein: CASTFRVMEAGGGNEQFF.

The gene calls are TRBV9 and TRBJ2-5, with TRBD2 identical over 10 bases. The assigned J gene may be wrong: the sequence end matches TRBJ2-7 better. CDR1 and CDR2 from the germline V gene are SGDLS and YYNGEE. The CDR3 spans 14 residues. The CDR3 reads CASSVVAGGGEQYF. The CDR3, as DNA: TGTGCCAGCAGCGTAGTAGCGGGAGGCGGCGAGCAGTACTTC.

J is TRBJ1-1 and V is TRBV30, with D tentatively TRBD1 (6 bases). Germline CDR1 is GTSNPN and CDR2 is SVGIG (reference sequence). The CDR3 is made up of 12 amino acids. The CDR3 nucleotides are TGTGCTTGGGGACACCTGAACACTGAAGCTTTCTTT. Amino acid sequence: CAWGHLNTEAFF.

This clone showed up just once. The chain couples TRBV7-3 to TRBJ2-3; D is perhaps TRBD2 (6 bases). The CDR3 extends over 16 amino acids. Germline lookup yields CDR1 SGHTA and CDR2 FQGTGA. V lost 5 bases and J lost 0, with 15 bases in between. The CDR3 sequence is CASSPLDSGSTDTQYF. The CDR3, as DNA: TGTGCCAGCAGCCCTCTGGATAGCGGAAGCACAGATACGCAGTATTTT.

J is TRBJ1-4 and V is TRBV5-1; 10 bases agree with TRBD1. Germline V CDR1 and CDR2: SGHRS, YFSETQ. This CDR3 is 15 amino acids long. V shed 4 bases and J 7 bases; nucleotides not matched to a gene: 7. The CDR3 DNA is TGCGCCAGCAGCGTGGACAGGGGGTGGGGTGAAAAACTGTTTTTT. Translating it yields CASSVDRGWGEKLFF.

CDR3 region: CASSPRTGWEFF. CDR3 DNA sequence: TGTGCCAGCAGTCCCCGTACAGGGTGGGAGTTCTTC. V is TRBV25-1 and J is TRBJ2-1; tentatively, D is TRBD1 (6 bases). Trimming left V 5 bases short and J 14 bases short, with 16 bases between. CDR1 is MGHDK, CDR2 SYGVNS, per germline. CDR3 size: 12 residues.

This CDR3 reads CASSARTGAGTEAFF. CDR3 sequence (DNA): TGTGCCAGCAGTGCCCGGACAGGTGCGGGCACTGAAGCTTTCTTT. The genes are TRBV28 and TRBJ1-1; the match to TRBD1 covers 7 bases. The CDR3 length is 15 residues. Trimming removed 5 bases from V and 4 bases from J; junction bases left unmatched: 10. The germline CDR1 and CDR2 sequences are MDHEN and SYDVKM.

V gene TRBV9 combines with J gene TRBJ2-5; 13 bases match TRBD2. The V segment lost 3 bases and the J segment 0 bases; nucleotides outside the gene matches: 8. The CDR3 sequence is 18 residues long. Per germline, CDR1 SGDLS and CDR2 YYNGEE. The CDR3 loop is CASSAGLAGKDNQETQYF. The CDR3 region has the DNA TGTGCCAGCAGCGCGGGACTAGCGGGGAAGGATAACCAAGAGACCCAGTACTTC.

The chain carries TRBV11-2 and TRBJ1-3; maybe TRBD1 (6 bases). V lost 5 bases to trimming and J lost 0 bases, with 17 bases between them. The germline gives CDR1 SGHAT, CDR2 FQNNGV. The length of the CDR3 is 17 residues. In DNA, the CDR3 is TGTGCCAGCAGCCCCTGGGGGGCGGGGGACTCTGGAAACACCATATATTTT. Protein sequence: CASSPWGAGDSGNTIYF.

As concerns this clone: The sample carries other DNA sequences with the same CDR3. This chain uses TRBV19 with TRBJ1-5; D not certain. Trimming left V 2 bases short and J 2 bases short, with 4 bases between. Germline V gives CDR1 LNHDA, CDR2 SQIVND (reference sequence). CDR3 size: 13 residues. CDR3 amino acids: CASSITGNQPQHF. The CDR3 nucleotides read TGTGCCAGTAGTATAACTGGCAATCAGCCCCAGCATTTT. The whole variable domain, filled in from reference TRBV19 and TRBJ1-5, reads DGGITQSPKYLFRKEGQNVTLSCEQNLNHDAMYWYRQDPGQGLRLIYYSQIVNDFQKGDIAEGYSVSREKKESFPLTVTSAQKNPTAFYLCASSITGNQPQHFGDGTRLSIL.

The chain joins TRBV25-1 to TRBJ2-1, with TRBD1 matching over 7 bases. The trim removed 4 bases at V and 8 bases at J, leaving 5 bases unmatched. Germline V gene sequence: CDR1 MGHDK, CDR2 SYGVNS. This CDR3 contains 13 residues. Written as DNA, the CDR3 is TGTGCCAGCAGTGGACAGGGTATCCATGAGCAGTTCTTC. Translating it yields CASSGQGIHEQFF.

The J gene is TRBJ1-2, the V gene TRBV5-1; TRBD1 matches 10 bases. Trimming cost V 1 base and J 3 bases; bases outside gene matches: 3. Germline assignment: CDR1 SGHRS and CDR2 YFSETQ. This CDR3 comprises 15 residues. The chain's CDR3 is CASSLFGQGDYGYTF. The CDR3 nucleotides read TGCGCCAGCAGCTTGTTCGGACAGGGGGACTATGGCTACACCTTC. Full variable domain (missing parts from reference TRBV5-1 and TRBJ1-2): KAGVTQTPRYLIKTRGQQVTLSCSPISGHRSVSWYQQTPGQGLQFLFEYFSETQRNKGNFPGRFSGRQFSNSRSEMNVSTLELGDSALYLCASSLFGQGDYGYTFGSGTRLTVV.